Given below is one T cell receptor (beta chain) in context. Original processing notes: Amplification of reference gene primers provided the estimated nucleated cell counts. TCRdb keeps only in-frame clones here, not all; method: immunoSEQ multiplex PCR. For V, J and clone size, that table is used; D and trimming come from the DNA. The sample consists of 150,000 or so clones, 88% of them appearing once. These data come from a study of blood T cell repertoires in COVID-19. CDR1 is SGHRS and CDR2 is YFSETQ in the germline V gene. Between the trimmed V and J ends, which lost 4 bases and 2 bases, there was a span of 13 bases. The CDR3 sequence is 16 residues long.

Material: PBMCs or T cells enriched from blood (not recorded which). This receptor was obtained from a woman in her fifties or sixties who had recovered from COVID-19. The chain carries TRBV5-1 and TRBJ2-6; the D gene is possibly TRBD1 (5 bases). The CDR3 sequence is CASSPTENTGANVLTF. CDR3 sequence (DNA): TGCGCCAGCAGCCCGACAGAAAACACTGGGGCCAACGTCCTGACTTTC.